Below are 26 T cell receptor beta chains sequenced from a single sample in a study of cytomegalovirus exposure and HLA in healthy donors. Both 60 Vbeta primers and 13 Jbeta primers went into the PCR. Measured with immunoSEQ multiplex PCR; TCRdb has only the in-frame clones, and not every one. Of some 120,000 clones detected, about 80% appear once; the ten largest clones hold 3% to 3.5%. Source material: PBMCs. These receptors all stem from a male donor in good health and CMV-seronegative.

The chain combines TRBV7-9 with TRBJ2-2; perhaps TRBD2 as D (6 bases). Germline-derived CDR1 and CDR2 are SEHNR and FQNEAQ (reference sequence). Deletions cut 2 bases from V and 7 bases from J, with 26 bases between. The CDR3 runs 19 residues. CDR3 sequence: CASSLSLDSGVPYNGELFF. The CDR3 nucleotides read TGTGCCAGCAGCTTATCGCTTGATTCGGGGGTGCCTTACAACGGGGAGCTGTTTTTT.

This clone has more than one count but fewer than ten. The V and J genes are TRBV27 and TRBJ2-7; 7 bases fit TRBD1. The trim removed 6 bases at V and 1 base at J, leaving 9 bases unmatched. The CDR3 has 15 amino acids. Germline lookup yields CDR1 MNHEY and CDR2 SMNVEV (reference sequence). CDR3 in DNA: TGTGCCAGCAGATCTGGACAGGCACCTTCCTACGAGCAGTACTTC. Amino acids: CASRSGQAPSYEQYF.

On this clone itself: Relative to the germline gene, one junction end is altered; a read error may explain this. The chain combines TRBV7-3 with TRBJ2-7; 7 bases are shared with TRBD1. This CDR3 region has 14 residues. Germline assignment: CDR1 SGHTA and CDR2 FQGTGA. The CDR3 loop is CASSLTGDNYEQYF. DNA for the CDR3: TGTGCCAGCAGTTTAACAGGGGACAACTACGAGCAGTACTTC. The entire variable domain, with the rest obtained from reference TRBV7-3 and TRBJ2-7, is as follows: GAGVSQTPSNKVTEKGKYVELRCDPISGHTALYWYRQSLGQGPEFLIYFQGTGAADDSGLPNDRFFAVRPEGSVSTLKIQRTERGDSAVYLCASSLTGDNYEQYFGPGTRLTVT.

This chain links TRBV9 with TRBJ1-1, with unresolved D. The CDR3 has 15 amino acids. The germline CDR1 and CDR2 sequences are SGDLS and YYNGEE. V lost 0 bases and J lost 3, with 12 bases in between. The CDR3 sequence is CASSVGGVRDTEAFF. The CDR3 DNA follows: TGTGCCAGCAGCGTAGGCGGGGTTAGAGACACTGAAGCTTTCTTT.

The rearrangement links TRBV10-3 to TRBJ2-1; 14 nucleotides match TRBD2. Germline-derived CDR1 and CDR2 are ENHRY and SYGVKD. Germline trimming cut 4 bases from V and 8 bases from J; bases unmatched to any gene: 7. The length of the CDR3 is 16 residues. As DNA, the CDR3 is TGTGCCATCAGTGGTCGACTAGCGGGGGGGCCTGATGAGCAGTTCTTC. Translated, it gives CAISGRLAGGPDEQFF.

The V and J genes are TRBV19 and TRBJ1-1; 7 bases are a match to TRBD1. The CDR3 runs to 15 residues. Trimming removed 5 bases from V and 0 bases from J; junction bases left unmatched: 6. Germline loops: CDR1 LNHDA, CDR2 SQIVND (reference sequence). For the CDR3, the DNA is TGTGCCAGTAGTCCGGGACAGCCCATGAACACTGAAGCTTTCTTT. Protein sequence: CASSPGQPMNTEAFF.

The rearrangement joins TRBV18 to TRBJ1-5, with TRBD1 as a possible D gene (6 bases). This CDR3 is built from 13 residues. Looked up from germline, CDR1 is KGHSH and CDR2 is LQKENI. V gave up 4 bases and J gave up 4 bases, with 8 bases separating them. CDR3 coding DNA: TGTGCCAGCTCACGAGGACAGAATCAGCCCCAGCATTTT. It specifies CASSRGQNQPQHF.

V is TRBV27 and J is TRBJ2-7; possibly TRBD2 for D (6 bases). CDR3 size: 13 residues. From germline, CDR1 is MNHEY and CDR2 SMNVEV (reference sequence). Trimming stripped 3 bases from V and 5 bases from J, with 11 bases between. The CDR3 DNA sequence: TGTGCCAGCAGTTTCCCGGGGGACGACGAGCAGTACTTC. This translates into CASSFPGDDEQYF.

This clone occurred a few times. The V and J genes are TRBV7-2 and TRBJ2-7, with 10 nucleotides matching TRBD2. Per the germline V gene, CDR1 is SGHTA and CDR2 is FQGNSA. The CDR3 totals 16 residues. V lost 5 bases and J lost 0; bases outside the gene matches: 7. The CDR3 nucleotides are TGTGCCAGCAGCCCGAGCTGGACTAGCGGCTCCTACGAGCAGTACTTC. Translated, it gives CASSPSWTSGSYEQYF.

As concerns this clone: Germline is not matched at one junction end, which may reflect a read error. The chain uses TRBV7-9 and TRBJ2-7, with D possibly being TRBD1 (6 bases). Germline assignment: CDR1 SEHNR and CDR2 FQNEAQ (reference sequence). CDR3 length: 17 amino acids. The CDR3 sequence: CSSSLEMLQGISYEQYF. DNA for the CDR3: TGTTCCAGCAGCTTAGAGATGTTACAGGGAATCTCCTACGAGCAGTACTTC.

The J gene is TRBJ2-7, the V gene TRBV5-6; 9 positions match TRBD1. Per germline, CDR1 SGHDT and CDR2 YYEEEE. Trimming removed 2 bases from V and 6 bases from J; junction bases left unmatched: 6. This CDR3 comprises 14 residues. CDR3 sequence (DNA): TGTGCCAGCAGCTTTGGGACAGGGTCCCCCGAGCAGTACTTC. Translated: CASSFGTGSPEQYF.

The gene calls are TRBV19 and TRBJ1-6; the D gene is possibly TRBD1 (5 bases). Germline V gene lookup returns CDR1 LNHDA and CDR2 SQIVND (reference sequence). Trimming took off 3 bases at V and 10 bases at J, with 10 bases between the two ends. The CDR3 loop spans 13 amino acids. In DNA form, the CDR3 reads TGTGCCAGTAGTATCGGGGGTGAGTCACCCCTCCACTTT. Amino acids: CASSIGGESPLHF. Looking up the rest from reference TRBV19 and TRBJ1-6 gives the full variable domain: DGGITQSPKYLFRKEGQNVTLSCEQNLNHDAMYWYRQDPGQGLRLIYYSQIVNDFQKGDIAEGYSVSREKKESFPLTVTSAQKNPTAFYLCASSIGGESPLHFGNGTRLTVT.

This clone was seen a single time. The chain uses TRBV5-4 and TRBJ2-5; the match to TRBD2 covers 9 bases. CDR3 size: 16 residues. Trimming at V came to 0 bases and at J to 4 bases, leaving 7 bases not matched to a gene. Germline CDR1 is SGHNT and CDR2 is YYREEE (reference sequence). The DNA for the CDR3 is TGTGCCAGCAGCTTGGCTGGCGGGAGGGCCCCAGAGACCCAGTACTTC. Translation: CASSLAGGRAPETQYF. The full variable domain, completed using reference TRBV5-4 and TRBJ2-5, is ETGVTQSPTHLIKTRGQQVTLRCSSQSGHNTVSWYQQALGQGPQFIFQYYREEENGRGNFPPRFSGLQFPNYSSELNVNALELDDSALYLCASSLAGGRAPETQYFGPGTRLLVL.

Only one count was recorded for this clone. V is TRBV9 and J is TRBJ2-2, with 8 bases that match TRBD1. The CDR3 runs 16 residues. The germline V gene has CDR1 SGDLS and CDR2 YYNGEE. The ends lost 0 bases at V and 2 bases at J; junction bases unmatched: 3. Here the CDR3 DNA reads TGTGCCAGCAGCGTAGATCCAGGGGGCAACACCGGGGAGCTGTTTTTT. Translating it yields CASSVDPGGNTGELFF.

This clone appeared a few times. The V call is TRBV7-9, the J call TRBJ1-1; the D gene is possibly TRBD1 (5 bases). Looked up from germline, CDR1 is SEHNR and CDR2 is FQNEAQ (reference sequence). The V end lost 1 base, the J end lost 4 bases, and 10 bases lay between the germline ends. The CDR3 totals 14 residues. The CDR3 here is CASSLVGDGTEAFF. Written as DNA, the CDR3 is TGTGCCAGCAGCTTAGTAGGGGATGGCACTGAAGCTTTCTTT.

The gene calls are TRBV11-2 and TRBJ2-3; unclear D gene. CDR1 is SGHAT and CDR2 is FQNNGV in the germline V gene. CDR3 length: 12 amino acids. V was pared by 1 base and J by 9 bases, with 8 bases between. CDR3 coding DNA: TGTGCCAGCAGCTTAGCCGAGTCAACGCAGTATTTT. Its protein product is CASSLAESTQYF.

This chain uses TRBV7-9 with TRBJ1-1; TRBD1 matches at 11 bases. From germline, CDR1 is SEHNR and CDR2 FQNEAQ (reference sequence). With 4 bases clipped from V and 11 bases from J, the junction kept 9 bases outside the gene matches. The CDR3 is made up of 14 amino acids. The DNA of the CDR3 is TGTGCCAGCAGCTCTACGGCGGACAGGGGGCAGGCTTTCTTT. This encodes CASSSTADRGQAFF.

The CDR3 coding sequence is TGCGCCAGCAGCCGCGGACAGGGAAGCACAGATACGCAGTATTTT. Its protein product is CASSRGQGSTDTQYF. J is TRBJ2-3 and V is TRBV5-1, with 8 bases aligning to TRBD1. CDR3 size: 15 residues. Germline trimming cut 4 bases from V and 0 bases from J; bases unmatched to any gene: 4. In germline, CDR1 is SGHRS, CDR2 YFSETQ. Full variable domain (missing parts from reference TRBV5-1 and TRBJ2-3): KAGVTQTPRYLIKTRGQQVTLSCSPISGHRSVSWYQQTPGQGLQFLFEYFSETQRNKGNFPGRFSGRQFSNSRSEMNVSTLELGDSALYLCASSRGQGSTDTQYFGPGTRLTVL.

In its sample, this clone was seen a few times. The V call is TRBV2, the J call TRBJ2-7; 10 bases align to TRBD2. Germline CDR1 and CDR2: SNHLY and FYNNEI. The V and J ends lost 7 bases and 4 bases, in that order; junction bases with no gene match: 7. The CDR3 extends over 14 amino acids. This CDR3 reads CASTWSGREYEQYF. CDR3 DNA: TGTGCCAGCACGTGGAGCGGGAGGGAGTACGAGCAGTACTTC.

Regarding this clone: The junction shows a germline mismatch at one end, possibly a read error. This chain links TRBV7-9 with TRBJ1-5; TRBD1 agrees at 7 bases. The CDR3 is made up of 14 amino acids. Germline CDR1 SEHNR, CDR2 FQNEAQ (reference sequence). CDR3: CSSSLDRVNQPQHF. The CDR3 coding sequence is TGTTCCAGCAGCCTCGACAGGGTCAATCAGCCCCAGCATTTT.

The CDR3 here is CATSRPTGGLDQPQHF. DNA for the CDR3: TGTGCCACCAGCAGACCGACAGGGGGCCTGGATCAGCCCCAGCATTTT. This chain links TRBV15 with TRBJ1-5; TRBD1 aligns across 10 bases. This CDR3 region has 16 residues. The ends lost 2 bases at V and 5 bases at J; junction bases unmatched: 6. Looked up from germline, CDR1 is LNHNV and CDR2 is YYDKDF (reference sequence).

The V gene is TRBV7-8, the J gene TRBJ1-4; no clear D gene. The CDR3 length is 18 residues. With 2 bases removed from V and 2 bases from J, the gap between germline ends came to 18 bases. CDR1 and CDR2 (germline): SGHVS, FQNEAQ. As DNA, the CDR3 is TGTGCCAGCAGCTTACCCCGATCTCTGGCAGCGACTAATGAAAAACTGTTTTTT. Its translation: CASSLPRSLAATNEKLFF.

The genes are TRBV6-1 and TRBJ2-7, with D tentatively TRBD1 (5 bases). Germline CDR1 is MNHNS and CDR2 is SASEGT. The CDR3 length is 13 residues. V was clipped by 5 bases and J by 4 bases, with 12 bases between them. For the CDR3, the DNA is TGTGCCAGCAGTCCTAGACAGCCTTACGAGCAGTACTTC. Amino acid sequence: CASSPRQPYEQYF.

The CDR3 here is CASSGVGQGRPQHF. The DNA for the CDR3 is TGCGCCAGCAGTGGGGTTGGACAGGGGCGCCCCCAGCATTTT. The chain links TRBV10-2 to TRBJ1-5; 9 bases fit TRBD1. V shed 4 bases, J shed 10 bases, and the junction held 8 bases outside the gene matches. The germline V gene has CDR1 WSHSY and CDR2 SAAADI. This CDR3 spans 14 amino acids.

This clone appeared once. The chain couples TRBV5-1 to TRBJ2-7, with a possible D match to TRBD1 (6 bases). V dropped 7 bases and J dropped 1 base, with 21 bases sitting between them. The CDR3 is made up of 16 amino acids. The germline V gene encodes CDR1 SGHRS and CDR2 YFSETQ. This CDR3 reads CASSRGAPPDSYEQYF. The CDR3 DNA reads TGCGCCAGCTCCAGGGGAGCGCCGCCCGATTCCTACGAGCAGTACTTC.

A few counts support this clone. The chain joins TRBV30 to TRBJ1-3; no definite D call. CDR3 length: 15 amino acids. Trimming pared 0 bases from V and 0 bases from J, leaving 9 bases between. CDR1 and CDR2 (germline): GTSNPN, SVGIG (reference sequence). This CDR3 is CAWSVRASSGNTIYF. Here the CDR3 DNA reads TGTGCCTGGAGTGTTCGCGCGAGCTCTGGAAACACCATATATTTT.